This TCR beta chain is drawn from a study (TCRdb year 2016). The library was made by RT-PCR. The sequencing machine was an Illumina MiSeq. The public sequencing data were trimmed at Q25 with fastp and processed into clonotypes with MiXCR by TCRdb, which kept only in-frame beta chains. One record per CDR3 amino acid sequence lists the most common genes and DNA. The sample includes hundreds of thousands of distinct CDR3 sequences, with 14% observed a single time. 3.6% of the sample belongs to the ten largest clones. Note on this clonotype: It has no known antigen specificity. No much larger clone is present one base from it, and per-base qualities are unavailable.

From the cysteine through the phenylalanine, the CDR3 covers 18 amino acids. Of all the DNA, just the CDR3 is kept, 54 bases in frame from base 1. The germline V gene (reference sequence) gives CDR1 as SEHNR and CDR2 as FQNEAQ. The germline ends are 25 bases apart after V is trimmed by 3 bases and J by 7 bases. The sequencing sample was made of memory CD4+ T cells from blood. The chain joins TRBV7-9 to TRBJ2-1; TRBD2 is a possible D gene, resting on 5 matching bases. The receptor was derived from a female donor in good health, serving as a healthy control. The DNA sequence is TGTGCCAGCAGCTTGAGGGCCGAAGACACCTCTAGAAGGAATGAGCAGTTCTTC. Translated, this gives CASSLRAEDTSRRNEQFF.